The 27 T cell receptor beta chains presented below share a single source sample, sequenced in a study of cytomegalovirus exposure and HLA in healthy donors. Use of 60 Vbeta and 13 Jbeta primers characterized the PCR. Sequencing was performed with immunoSEQ multiplex PCR; in TCRdb, only in-frame clones are kept and a portion is missing. The sample contains over 200,000 clones, 77% of which appear only once. The sequenced sample was PBMCs. The source is an older woman in good health and CMV-seropositive.

The chain is built from TRBV10-3 and TRBJ2-5; TRBD2 matches at 13 bases. The J call may be in error: the DNA end matches TRBJ2-7 better. The CDR3 covers 15 residues. CDR1 and CDR2 from the germline V gene are ENHRY and SYGVKD. CDR3 loop: CAIRRSGTSGDEQYF. In DNA form, the CDR3 reads TGTGCCATCAGAAGATCCGGGACTAGCGGGGACGAGCAGTACTTC.

The chain joins TRBV4-1 to TRBJ1-4; 7 bases fit TRBD1. V shed 6 bases, J shed 3 bases, and the junction held 10 bases outside the gene matches. Germline CDR1 MGHRA, CDR2 YSYEKL. This CDR3 has 16 residues. CDR3 DNA sequence: TGCGCCAGCAGTAGACAGGGAAATCTCCCTAATGAAAAACTGTTTTTT. This encodes CASSRQGNLPNEKLFF.

This sequence joins TRBV5-4 and TRBJ2-7; D call uncertain. V lost 0 bases to trimming and J lost 0 bases, with 10 bases between them. Germline V gene sequence: CDR1 SGHNT, CDR2 YYREEE (reference sequence). The CDR3 is made up of 15 amino acids. The CDR3 bases are TGTGCCAGCAGCTTGGCCGGCGGTCACTCCTACGAGCAGTACTTC. This encodes CASSLAGGHSYEQYF.

The chain carries TRBV29-1 and TRBJ2-5; TRBD1 aligns across 10 bases. The CDR3 extends over 13 amino acids. CDR1 and CDR2 (germline): SQVTM, ANQGSEA. After removal of 6 bases from V and 0 bases from J, the junction contained 1 base not matched to a gene. The DNA for the CDR3 is TGCAGCGTGGACAGGGGGTACCAAGAGACCCAGTACTTC. This gives the protein CSVDRGYQETQYF.

The chain links TRBV4-2 to TRBJ2-1, with TRBD2 matching 8 bases. The CDR3 is made up of 16 amino acids. Germline CDR1 and CDR2: LGHNA and YNFKEQ. Trimming removed 1 base from V and 3 bases from J; junction bases left unmatched: 5. CDR3 DNA: TGTGCCAGCAGCCAAGTGATCGGGAGGGGCTACAATGAGCAGTTCTTC. Its translation is CASSQVIGRGYNEQFF.

This clone was seen more than once but under ten times. This chain uses TRBV2 with TRBJ1-6; D might be TRBD1 (5 bases). The CDR3 consists of 14 residues. Germline V gene data show CDR1 as SNHLY and CDR2 as FYNNEI. Trimming took 2 bases from V and 11 from J, leaving 13 bases between them. CDR3 sequence (DNA): TGTGCCAGCAGTGAATACAGGCTTACTCCACCCCTCCACTTT. Translating it yields CASSEYRLTPPLHF.

This clone was counted between two and nine times. V usage is TRBV11-2 and J usage is TRBJ1-1, with 7 positions matching TRBD1. The CDR3 runs 12 residues. The germline gives CDR1 SGHAT, CDR2 FQNNGV. Trimming took 3 bases from V and 11 from J; bases not matched to a gene: 6. CDR3 nucleotides: TGTGCCAGCAGCTTCACAGGGGAAGTGGCTTTCTTT. Protein product: CASSFTGEVAFF.

This sequence joins TRBV30 and TRBJ2-3; no reliable D call. The CDR3 consists of 14 residues. V was clipped by 1 base and J by 0 bases, with 8 bases between them. Germline CDR1 reads GTSNPN; CDR2 reads SVGIG (reference sequence). Here the CDR3 reads CAWSDPRSTDTQYF. In DNA, the CDR3 is TGTGCCTGGAGTGACCCCAGAAGCACAGATACGCAGTATTTT.

The chain combines TRBV4-3 with TRBJ1-2, with D unresolved. The CDR3 covers 13 residues. V was cut by 0 bases and J by 6 bases, with 8 bases left in between. Germline V gene sequence: CDR1 LGHNA, CDR2 YSLEER. CDR3 sequence: CASSQDFEDGYTF. CDR3 nucleotide sequence: TGCGCCAGCAGCCAAGATTTCGAGGATGGCTACACCTTC.

V gene TRBV21-1 combines with J gene TRBJ2-5; the tabulated D call, TRBD2, remains unverified against the DNA. TRBV21-1 is recorded as a pseudogene. This CDR3 spans 12 amino acids. CDR3 residues: CASSPGGETQYF. In DNA, the CDR3 is TGTGCCAGCAGCCCGGGAGGGGAGACCCAGTACTTC.

CDR3 sequence: CASGYRGNTEAFF. In DNA form, the CDR3 reads TGTGCCAGCGGGTACAGGGGGAACACTGAAGCTTTCTTT. V usage is TRBV7-9 and J usage is TRBJ1-1; 7 positions agree with TRBD1. The CDR3 spans 13 residues. Germline V gene sequence: CDR1 SEHNR, CDR2 FQNEAQ (reference sequence). V lost 8 bases to trimming and J lost 1 base; unmatched junction nucleotides: 4.

This chain links TRBV28 with TRBJ2-3; perhaps TRBD1 as D (6 bases). CDR1 MDHEN and CDR2 SYDVKM come from the germline V gene. This CDR3 is 13 amino acids long. V was trimmed by 6 bases and J by 3 bases, leaving 10 bases between them. The CDR3 DNA sequence: TGTGCCAGCAGATCTACAGGGACAGATACGCAGTATTTT. Its translation: CASRSTGTDTQYF.

This chain uses TRBV7-8 with TRBJ2-7; 9 nucleotides align to TRBD1. The germline V gene has CDR1 SGHVS and CDR2 FQNEAQ. The V segment lost 5 bases and the J segment 3 bases; nucleotides outside the gene matches: 8. This CDR3 contains 15 residues. CDR3 protein: CASSQGDRAGYEQYF. The CDR3 DNA reads as TGTGCCAGCAGCCAGGGGGACAGGGCCGGCTACGAGCAGTACTTC.

This rearrangement joins TRBV30 to TRBJ2-1, with no clear D. Between the trimmed V and J ends, which lost 7 bases and 0 bases, there was a span of 10 bases. There are 13 residues in the CDR3. Germline loops: CDR1 GTSNPN, CDR2 SVGIG (reference sequence). This chain's CDR3 is CAYITLSYNEQFF. CDR3 nucleotides: TGTGCCTACATTACCCTCTCCTACAATGAGCAGTTCTTC.

The chain carries TRBV10-3 and TRBJ1-1; D gene ambiguous. Trimming pared 2 bases from V and 4 bases from J, leaving 8 bases between. CDR3 size: 13 residues. Germline CDR1 and CDR2: ENHRY and SYGVKD. The CDR3: CAISEGSFTEAFF. The CDR3 nucleotides read TGTGCCATCAGTGAGGGTAGCTTCACTGAAGCTTTCTTT.

The chain uses TRBV5-1 and TRBJ2-1; TRBD2 aligns across 11 bases. V shed 4 bases, J shed 9 bases, and the junction held 6 bases outside the gene matches. CDR1 SGHRS and CDR2 YFSETQ come from the germline V gene. The CDR3 covers 14 residues. The CDR3 coding sequence is TGCGCCAGCAGCATAGCGGGGGGGCAGAGTGAGCAGTTCTTC. Its protein product is CASSIAGGQSEQFF.

The CDR3 reads CASSGREGEVYGYTF. CDR3 nucleotide sequence: TGTGCCAGCAGTGGGCGGGAGGGAGAGGTCTATGGCTACACCTTC. The chain recombines TRBV6-1 with TRBJ1-2; D is unclear. Trimming removed 4 bases from V and 4 bases from J, with 16 bases in between. This CDR3 has 15 amino acids. The germline V gene encodes CDR1 MNHNS and CDR2 SASEGT.

This rearrangement joins TRBV30 to TRBJ1-1; D call uncertain. Between the trimmed V and J ends, which lost 2 bases and 7 bases, there was a span of 11 bases. The CDR3 spans 12 residues. CDR1 GTSNPN and CDR2 SVGIG come from the germline V gene (reference sequence). The CDR3 nucleotides are TGTGCCTGGAGTTCCGCGTCCTATGAAGCTTTCTTT. Residues: CAWSSASYEAFF.

This clone showed up just a few times. The V call is TRBV19, the J call TRBJ2-1; TRBD2 aligns across 7 bases. Germline V gene data show CDR1 as LNHDA and CDR2 as SQIVND (reference sequence). The CDR3 has 12 amino acids. Trimming cost V 4 bases and J 10 bases; bases outside gene matches: 4. DNA for the CDR3: TGTGCCAGTAGTACGGGGACTAACGAGCAGTTCTTC. It codes for CASSTGTNEQFF. The full variable domain, with the rest looked up from reference TRBV19 and TRBJ2-1, is DGGITQSPKYLFRKEGQNVTLSCEQNLNHDAMYWYRQDPGQGLRLIYYSQIVNDFQKGDIAEGYSVSREKKESFPLTVTSAQKNPTAFYLCASSTGTNEQFFGPGTRLTVL.

This clone was counted a few times. The chain joins TRBV4-1 to TRBJ2-7; perhaps TRBD2 as D (6 bases). The V and J ends lost 0 bases and 9 bases respectively, with 18 bases between them. Germline V gene sequence: CDR1 MGHRA, CDR2 YSYEKL. The CDR3 extends over 15 amino acids. Here the CDR3 reads CASSQEGGGWDSQYF. DNA of the CDR3: TGCGCCAGCAGCCAAGAGGGGGGTGGTTGGGATTCGCAGTACTTC.

This clone was counted once. V and J are TRBV9 and TRBJ2-3, with a possible D match to TRBD2 (5 bases). Germline CDR1 and CDR2: SGDLS and YYNGEE. The CDR3 extends over 14 amino acids. The germline V and J ends were trimmed by 3 bases and 4 bases, with 12 bases remaining between them. CDR3 loop: CASSAPTGADTQYF. The CDR3 DNA reads as TGTGCCAGCAGCGCCCCCACCGGGGCAGATACGCAGTATTTT.

The count of this clone is one. The chain is built from TRBV6-5 and TRBJ2-7; tentatively, D is TRBD1 (6 bases). This CDR3 is built from 15 residues. The V end lost 0 bases, the J end lost 3 bases, and 12 bases lay between the germline ends. In germline, CDR1 is MNHEY, CDR2 SVGAGI. In DNA, the CDR3 is TGTGCCAGCAGTTACTCGGCAGGGGTAGGCTACGAGCAGTACTTC. Protein: CASSYSAGVGYEQYF.

Comment on this clone: The same CDR3 can be traced to other DNA sequences in this sample. V usage is TRBV7-2 and J usage is TRBJ1-3; D is perhaps TRBD1 (6 bases). Germline CDR1 SGHTA, CDR2 FQGNSA. V lost 5 bases, J lost 1 base, and 9 bases lay in between. The CDR3 is 14 amino acids. The CDR3 bases are TGTGCCAGCAGCGAACAGGGTTCTGGAAACACCATATATTTT. This codes for CASSEQGSGNTIYF.

This chain uses TRBV5-4 with TRBJ2-7, with 8 bases lining up with TRBD1. Germline trimming cut 0 bases from V and 3 bases from J; bases unmatched to any gene: 2. CDR3 size: 14 residues. Germline CDR1 reads SGHNT; CDR2 reads YYREEE (reference sequence). The CDR3 is CASSLGDRYYEQYF. In DNA form, the CDR3 reads TGTGCCAGCAGCTTGGGGGACAGGTACTACGAGCAGTACTTC.

This sequence joins TRBV10-2 and TRBJ2-5; 9 bases match TRBD2. Germline V gives CDR1 WSHSY, CDR2 SAAADI. CDR3 length: 16 amino acids. V lost 8 bases, J lost 0 bases, and 10 bases stayed unmatched. CDR3 region: CASSGGTSLYQETQYF. The CDR3 DNA sequence: TGCGCCAGCTCTGGGGGGACTAGCTTGTACCAAGAGACCCAGTACTTC.

The chain combines TRBV6-5 with TRBJ2-5; no clear D gene. The J call may be wrong; the DNA end is better matched by TRBJ2-7. From germline, CDR1 is MNHEY and CDR2 SVGAGI. This CDR3 region has 13 residues. CDR3: CASSYYGSREQYF. The CDR3 nucleotides are TGTGCCAGCAGTTACTACGGTTCACGCGAGCAGTACTTC.

J is TRBJ1-3 and V is TRBV30; D unclear. Trimming left V 4 bases short and J 1 base short, with 8 bases between. The length of the CDR3 is 13 residues. Germline assignment: CDR1 GTSNPN and CDR2 SVGIG (reference sequence). Written as DNA, the CDR3 is TGTGCCTGGACGCCCGGGTCTGGAAACACCATATATTTT. It codes for CAWTPGSGNTIYF.